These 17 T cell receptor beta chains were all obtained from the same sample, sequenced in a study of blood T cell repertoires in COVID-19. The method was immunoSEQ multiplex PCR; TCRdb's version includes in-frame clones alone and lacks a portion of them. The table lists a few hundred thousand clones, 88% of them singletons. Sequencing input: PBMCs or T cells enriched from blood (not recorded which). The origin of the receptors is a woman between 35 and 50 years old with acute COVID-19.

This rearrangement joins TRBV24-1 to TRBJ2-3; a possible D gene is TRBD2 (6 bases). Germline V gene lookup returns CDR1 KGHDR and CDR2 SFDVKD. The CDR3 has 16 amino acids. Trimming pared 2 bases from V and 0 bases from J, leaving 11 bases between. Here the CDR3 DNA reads TGTGCCACCAGTGATTCTCGACTAGGGAGCACAGATACGCAGTATTTT. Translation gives CATSDSRLGSTDTQYF.

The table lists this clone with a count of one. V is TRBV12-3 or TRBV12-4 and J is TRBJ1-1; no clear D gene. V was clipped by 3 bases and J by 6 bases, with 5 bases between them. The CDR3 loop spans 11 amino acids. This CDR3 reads CASSLASEAFF. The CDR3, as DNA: TGTGCCAGCAGTTTGGCCTCTGAAGCTTTCTTT.

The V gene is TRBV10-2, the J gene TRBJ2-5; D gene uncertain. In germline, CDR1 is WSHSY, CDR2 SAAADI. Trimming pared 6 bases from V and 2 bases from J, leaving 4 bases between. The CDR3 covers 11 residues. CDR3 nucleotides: TGCGCCAGCAGCAGACAAGAGACCCAGTACTTC. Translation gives CASSRQETQYF.

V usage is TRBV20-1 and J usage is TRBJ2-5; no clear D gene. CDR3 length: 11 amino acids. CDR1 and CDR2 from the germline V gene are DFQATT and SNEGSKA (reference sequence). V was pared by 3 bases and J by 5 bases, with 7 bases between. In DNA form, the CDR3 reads TGCAGTGCTAGGAGTTGGGAGACCCAGTACTTC. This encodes CSARSWETQYF.

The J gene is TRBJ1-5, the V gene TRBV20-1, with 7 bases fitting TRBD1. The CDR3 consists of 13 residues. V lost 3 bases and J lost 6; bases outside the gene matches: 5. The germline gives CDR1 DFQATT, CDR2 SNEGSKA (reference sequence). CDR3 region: CSASEGAFQPQHF. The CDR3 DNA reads TGCAGTGCTAGTGAGGGGGCCTTTCAGCCCCAGCATTTT.

CDR3 sequence (DNA): TGTGCCACCATGGACAGGACTATGAACACTGAAGCTTTCTTT. Protein: CATMDRTMNTEAFF. This chain connects TRBV11-2 to TRBJ1-1, with 7 bases fitting TRBD1. Unmatched junction bases numbered 8, after V lost 10 bases and J lost 0 bases. The CDR3 covers 14 residues. In germline, CDR1 is SGHAT, CDR2 FQNNGV.

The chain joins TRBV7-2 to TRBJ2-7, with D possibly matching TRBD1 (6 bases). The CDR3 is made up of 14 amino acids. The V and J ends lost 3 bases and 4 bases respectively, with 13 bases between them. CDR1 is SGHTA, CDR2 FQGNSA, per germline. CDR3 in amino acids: CASSFDRLSYEQYF. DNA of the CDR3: TGTGCCAGCAGCTTTGACAGGCTATCTTACGAGCAGTACTTC. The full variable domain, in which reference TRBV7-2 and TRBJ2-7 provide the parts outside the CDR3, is GAGVSQSPSNKVTEKGKDVELRCDPISGHTALYWYRQSLGQGLEFLIYFQGNSAPDKSGLPSDRFSAERTGGSVSTLTIQRTQQEDSAVYLCASSFDRLSYEQYFGPGTRLTVT.

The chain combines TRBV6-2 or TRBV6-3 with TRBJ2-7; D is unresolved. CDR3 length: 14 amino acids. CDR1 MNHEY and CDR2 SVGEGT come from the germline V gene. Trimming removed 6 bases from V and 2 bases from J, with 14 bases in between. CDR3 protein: CASSRSRGAYEQYF. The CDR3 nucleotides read TGTGCCAGCAGCCGCTCCCGCGGAGCCTACGAGCAGTACTTC.

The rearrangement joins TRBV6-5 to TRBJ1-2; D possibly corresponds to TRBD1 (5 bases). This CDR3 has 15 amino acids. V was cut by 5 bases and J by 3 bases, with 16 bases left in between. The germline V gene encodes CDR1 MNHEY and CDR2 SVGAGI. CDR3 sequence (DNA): TGTGCCAGCAGTCCCCTTAGGCCAGGGCACTATGGCTACACCTTC. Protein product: CASSPLRPGHYGYTF.

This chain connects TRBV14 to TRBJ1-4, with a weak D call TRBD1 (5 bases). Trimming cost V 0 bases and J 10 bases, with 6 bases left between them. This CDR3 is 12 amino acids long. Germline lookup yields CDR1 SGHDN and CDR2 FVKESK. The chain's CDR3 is CASSQEGVKLFF. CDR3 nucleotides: TGTGCCAGCAGCCAAGAAGGGGTAAAACTGTTTTTT.

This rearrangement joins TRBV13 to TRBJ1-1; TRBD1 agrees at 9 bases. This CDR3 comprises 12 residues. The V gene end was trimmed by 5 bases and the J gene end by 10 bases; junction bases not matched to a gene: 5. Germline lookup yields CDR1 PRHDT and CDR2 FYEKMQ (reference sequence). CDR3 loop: CASSPRTGAAFF. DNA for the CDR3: TGTGCCAGCAGCCCCCGGACAGGGGCAGCTTTCTTT.

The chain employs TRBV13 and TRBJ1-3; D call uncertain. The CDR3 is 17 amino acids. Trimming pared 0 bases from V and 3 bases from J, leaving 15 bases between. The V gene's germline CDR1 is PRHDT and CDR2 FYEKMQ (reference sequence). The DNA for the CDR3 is TGTGCCAGCAGCTTAGGGCGTACGCGAGGGTATGGAAACACCATATATTTT. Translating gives CASSLGRTRGYGNTIYF.

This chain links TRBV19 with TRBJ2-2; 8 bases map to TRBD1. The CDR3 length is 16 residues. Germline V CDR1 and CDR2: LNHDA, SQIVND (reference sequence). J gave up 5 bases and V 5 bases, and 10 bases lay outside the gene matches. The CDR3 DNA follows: TGTGCCAGTAGTGCCAGGGGGCTTCGGGGAACCGGGGAGCTGTTTTTT. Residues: CASSARGLRGTGELFF.

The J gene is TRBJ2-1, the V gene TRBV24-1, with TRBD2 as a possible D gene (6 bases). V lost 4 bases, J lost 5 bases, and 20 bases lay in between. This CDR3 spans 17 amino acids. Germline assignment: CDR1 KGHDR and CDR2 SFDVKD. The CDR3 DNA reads TGTGCCACCAGTGACCCGGGTGCGGGGACCCCCAACAATGAGCAGTTCTTC. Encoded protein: CATSDPGAGTPNNEQFF.

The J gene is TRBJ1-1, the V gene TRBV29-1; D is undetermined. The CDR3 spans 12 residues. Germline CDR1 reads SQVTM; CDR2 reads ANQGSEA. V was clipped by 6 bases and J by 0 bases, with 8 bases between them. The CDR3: CSVHELNTEAFF. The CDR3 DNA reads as TGCAGCGTCCATGAGCTGAACACTGAAGCTTTCTTT.

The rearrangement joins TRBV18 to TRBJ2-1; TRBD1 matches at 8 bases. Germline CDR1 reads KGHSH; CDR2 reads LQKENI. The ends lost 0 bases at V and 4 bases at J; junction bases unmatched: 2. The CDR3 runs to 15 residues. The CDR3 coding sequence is TGTGCCAGCTCACCACCGGACAGGGCATACAATGAGCAGTTCTTC. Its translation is CASSPPDRAYNEQFF.

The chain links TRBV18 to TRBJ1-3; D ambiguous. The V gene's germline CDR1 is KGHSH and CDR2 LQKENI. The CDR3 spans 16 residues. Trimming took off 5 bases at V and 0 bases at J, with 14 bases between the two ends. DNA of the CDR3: TGTGCCAGCTCAGCTGGACTGGCAGCCTCTGGAAACACCATATATTTT. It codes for CASSAGLAASGNTIYF.